Below, one TCR beta chain is given with its context. Authors' processing steps: Estimation of nucleated cell counts relied on the amplification of reference gene primers. The repertoire was sequenced with immunoSEQ multiplex PCR; TCRdb's copy has only in-frame clones and lacks some. From that table come the V and J calls and clone size; the DNA was used to work out D and trimming. The table includes over 150,000 clones, about three quarters detected once. These data are taken from a study of blood T cell repertoires in COVID-19. As for the study in general: Donors in the United States, Italy and Spain gave samples during acute or convalescent COVID-19. The analysed material was cDNA or gDNA that came from T cells, B-cell-depleted T cells, or PBMCs.

Germline trimming cut 4 bases from V and 2 bases from J; bases unmatched to any gene: 14. The CDR3 has 18 amino acids. Germline CDR1 and CDR2: LNHDA and SQIVND (reference sequence). Material for sequencing was peripheral blood. This sequence originates from a man aged 60 to 75 with acute or convalescent COVID-19. The V and J genes are TRBV19 and TRBJ1-5, with TRBD1 identical over 7 bases. DNA for the CDR3: TGTGCCAGTAGTAAGCCGACAGGGACTTCTGGGGGCAATCAGCCCCAGCATTTT. It specifies CASSKPTGTSGGNQPQHF.